One and the same sample provided the 24 T cell receptor beta chains below, sequenced in a study of T-cell reconstitution after alpha-beta-depleted transplantation in children. Unique molecular identifiers featured in how the TCRbeta library was prepared. MiXCR, run by TCRdb on the PCR reads, gives a single entry per CDR3 protein. The table lists approximately 650,000 distinct CDR3 sequences, 10% to 15% of them singletons. The source was PBMCs, collected before TCRalphabeta/CD19-depleted stem cell transplant. The source is a girl aged 2-15 years with congenital amegakaryocytic thrombocytopenia, due to receive a stem cell transplant.

This clonotype was recorded at least ten times. This rearrangement joins TRBV12-3 or TRBV12-4 to TRBJ2-7, with D perhaps TRBD1 (6 bases). The CDR3 is 14 amino acids. Trimming shortened V by 5 bases and J by 1 base, and 12 bases separated the two germline ends. This CDR3 is CASSHPDRSYEQYF. CDR3 bases: TGTGCCAGCAGTCATCCTGACAGGTCCTACGAGCAGTACTTC.

The chain uses TRBV12-3 or TRBV12-4 and TRBJ2-4; the match to TRBD2 covers 13 bases. Trimming removed 5 bases from V and 7 bases from J; junction bases left unmatched: 5. This CDR3 spans 15 amino acids. CDR3 amino acids: CASSAQLAGGNIQYF. In DNA, the CDR3 is TGTGCCAGCAGTGCCCAACTAGCGGGAGGGAACATTCAGTACTTC.

This clonotype was picked up many times. The rearrangement links TRBV29-1 to TRBJ2-1; tentatively, D is TRBD1 (6 bases). V lost 7 bases to trimming and J lost 6 bases, with 13 bases between them. CDR1 is SQVTM and CDR2 is ANQGSEA in the germline V gene. This CDR3 has 12 amino acids. The CDR3 bases are TGCAGCGGTATGGACAGCATCAATGAGCAGTTCTTC. Its protein is CSGMDSINEQFF.

There are many counts of this clonotype. The CDR3 sequence is CATSKGLADTDTQYF. In nucleotides, the CDR3 is TGTGCCACCAGTAAAGGACTAGCGGACACAGATACGCAGTATTTT. The J gene is TRBJ2-3, the V gene TRBV15; TRBD2 agrees at 10 bases. CDR1 LNHNV and CDR2 YYDKDF come from the germline V gene (reference sequence). V trimming: 6 bases; J trimming: 2 bases; junction bases outside the gene matches: 5. This CDR3 region has 15 residues.

This clonotype was detected only a few times. CDR3 DNA: TGTGCCAGCAGTCCCCTGCTGGAGGAGCCCCAGCATTTT. Encoded protein: CASSPLLEEPQHF. The chain links TRBV12-3 or TRBV12-4 to TRBJ1-5, with D uncertain. The CDR3 is 13 amino acids. Trimming stripped 5 bases from V and 8 bases from J, with 13 bases between.

V and J are TRBV20-1 and TRBJ2-3; D unresolved. This CDR3 comprises 14 residues. Trimming removed 0 bases at V and 5 bases at J, with 12 bases between. Germline CDR1 DFQATT, CDR2 SNEGSKA (reference sequence). CDR3 region: CSARDPPPKDTQYF. The CDR3 DNA reads TGCAGTGCTAGAGATCCCCCCCCGAAAGATACGCAGTATTTT.

The J gene is TRBJ2-7, the V gene TRBV7-7; D is ambiguous. Germline V gives CDR1 SSHAT, CDR2 FNYEAQ (reference sequence). The CDR3 is 13 residues long. V dropped 3 bases and J dropped 3 bases, with 9 bases sitting between them. For the CDR3, the DNA is TGTGCCAGCAGCTTCAATGATGGCTACGAGCAGTACTTC. Translation: CASSFNDGYEQYF.

In this sample, this clonotype turned up a few times. The V and J genes are TRBV10-3 and TRBJ2-1; D call uncertain. This CDR3 contains 16 residues. Germline assignment: CDR1 ENHRY and CDR2 SYGVKD. Trimming removed 0 bases from V and 2 bases from J, with 11 bases in between. The CDR3 here is CAISESGGLAYNEQFF. The CDR3 region has the DNA TGTGCCATCAGTGAGTCGGGTGGTCTTGCCTACAATGAGCAGTTCTTC.

This clonotype was recorded a few times. The chain uses TRBV4-1 and TRBJ2-7, with no clear D. V lost 1 base, J lost 0 bases, and 10 bases lay in between. Germline CDR1 and CDR2: MGHRA and YSYEKL. CDR3 size: 15 residues. The DNA of the CDR3 is TGCGCCAGCAGCCAAGTGCTAGACCTCTCCTACGAGCAGTACTTC. It codes for CASSQVLDLSYEQYF.

This clonotype was found many times. The rearrangement joins TRBV11-2 to TRBJ2-7; the D gene could be TRBD1 or TRBD2 (5 bases each). This CDR3 has 15 amino acids. Germline-derived CDR1 and CDR2 are SGHAT and FQNNGV. Between the trimmed V and J ends, which lost 5 bases and 6 bases, there was a span of 20 bases. The CDR3 DNA sequence: TGTGCCAGCAGCACCGGCCCGGGACCTCCAGGCGAGCAGTACTTC. This encodes CASSTGPGPPGEQYF.

This clonotype was recorded at least ten times. The rearrangement links TRBV25-1 to TRBJ1-2; the D is unclear. Germline V gene sequence: CDR1 MGHDK, CDR2 SYGVNS. V lost 3 bases and J 6 bases, leaving 14 bases between the germline ends. This CDR3 is built from 14 residues. For the CDR3, the DNA is TGTGCCAGCAGTGAGAATTTCCCCGACCATGGCTACACCTTC. It encodes CASSENFPDHGYTF.

This clonotype was recorded at least ten times. The J gene is TRBJ2-2, the V gene TRBV5-1; D might be TRBD1 (6 bases). V was cut by 7 bases and J by 3 bases, with 13 bases left in between. The germline V gene encodes CDR1 SGHRS and CDR2 YFSETQ. The CDR3 is 14 residues long. The CDR3 sequence: CASGHRAHTGELFF. The CDR3 DNA reads as TGCGCCAGCGGACACAGGGCTCACACCGGGGAGCTGTTTTTT.

This chain uses TRBV7-3 with TRBJ2-1, with 11 bases matching TRBD2. The ends lost 3 bases at V and 8 bases at J; junction bases unmatched: 6. The germline V gene encodes CDR1 SGHTA and CDR2 FQGTGA. The CDR3 totals 15 residues. CDR3 sequence reads: CASSFTLAGADEQFF. Here the CDR3 DNA reads TGTGCCAGCAGCTTCACACTAGCGGGAGCCGATGAGCAGTTCTTC.

This clonotype came up many times. The chain has TRBV9 and TRBJ2-2; D not certain. Germline V CDR1 and CDR2: SGDLS, YYNGEE. The V and J ends lost 0 bases and 7 bases respectively, with 4 bases between them. The CDR3 sequence is 12 residues long. CDR3 in DNA: TGTGCCAGCAGCGTAGGGAACGGGGAGCTGTTTTTT. Encoded protein: CASSVGNGELFF. The variable domain in full, completed from reference TRBV9 and TRBJ2-2, reads DSGVTQTPKHLITATGQRVTLRCSPRSGDLSVYWYQQSLDQGLQFLIQYYNGEERAKGNILERFSAQQFPDLHSELNLSSLELGDSALYFCASSVGNGELFFGEGSRLTVL.

This clonotype came up a few times. The V and J genes are TRBV12-3 or TRBV12-4 and TRBJ1-4, with D tentatively TRBD1 (5 bases). Trimming took off 3 bases at V and 7 bases at J, with 9 bases between the two ends. CDR3 length: 13 residues. Written as DNA, the CDR3 is TGTGCCAGCAGTTTCCAGGGCGGTGAAAAACTGTTTTTT. It codes for CASSFQGGEKLFF.

This clonotype has a single count. A read error may be the cause here, since a much bigger clone is one base away. The CDR3 bases are TGCGCCAGCAGCTTGAGTCATAGCGGGAGTGCAGATACGAAGTATTTT. Translating it yields CASSLSHSGSADTKYF. The chain uses TRBV5-1 and TRBJ2-3, with 9 bases that match TRBD2. This CDR3 contains 16 residues. The V gene's germline CDR1 is SGHRS and CDR2 YFSETQ.

The CDR3 protein is CASSPTGSGAKNIQYF. The CDR3 DNA is TGTGCCAGTAGTCCTACCGGATCGGGAGCCAAAAACATTCAGTACTTC. The genes are TRBV19 and TRBJ2-4; D is undetermined. The V end lost 5 bases, the J end lost 0 bases, and 14 bases lay between the germline ends. Germline V lookup: CDR1 LNHDA, CDR2 SQIVND (reference sequence). CDR3 length: 16 amino acids.

This chain connects TRBV12-3 or TRBV12-4 to TRBJ2-1, with 8 nucleotides matching TRBD2. With V trimmed by 7 bases and J by 14 bases, 10 bases remained unmatched. The length of the CDR3 is 12 residues. CDR3 region: CASTPGGRDKFF. In nucleotides, the CDR3 is TGTGCCAGCACCCCGGGGGGGCGGGATAAGTTCTTC.

J is TRBJ2-7 and V is TRBV4-1, with TRBD1 as a possible D gene (6 bases). The CDR3 runs to 16 residues. V was cut by 4 bases and J by 3 bases, with 19 bases left in between. Germline V gene sequence: CDR1 MGHRA, CDR2 YSYEKL. This CDR3 is CASSPGGGVGIYEQYF. DNA of the CDR3: TGCGCCAGCAGCCCTGGGGGCGGAGTGGGTATCTACGAGCAGTACTTC.

This clonotype was detected a few times. The chain employs TRBV7-9 and TRBJ1-1; D ambiguous. V was pared by 1 base and J by 5 bases, with 11 bases between. Germline-derived CDR1 and CDR2 are SEHNR and FQNEAQ (reference sequence). CDR3 size: 14 residues. The DNA of the CDR3 is TGTGCCAGCAGCTTAGAGGGTCGATGGACTGAAGCTTTCTTT. Protein product: CASSLEGRWTEAFF.

The table lists this clonotype with a few counts. The chain uses TRBV20-1 and TRBJ2-1; 7 nucleotides line up with TRBD2. V trimming: 4 bases; J trimming: 0 bases; junction bases outside the gene matches: 3. CDR1 is DFQATT and CDR2 is SNEGSKA in the germline V gene (reference sequence). The CDR3 spans 14 residues. CDR3 coding DNA: TGCAGTGCTACACTAGCGAACTCCTACAATGAGCAGTTCTTC. Translated, it gives CSATLANSYNEQFF.

For this clonotype: This may come from a read error, since a much larger clone is one base off. This rearrangement joins TRBV7-9 to TRBJ2-3; D gene ambiguous. V was pared by 7 bases and J by 6 bases, with 11 bases between. Per germline, CDR1 SEHNR and CDR2 FQNEAQ (reference sequence). The CDR3 is 12 amino acids. CDR3 coding DNA: TGTGCCAGCAACTCGAACGTGGATACGCAGTATTTT. The encoded protein is CASNSNVDTQYF.

This clonotype turned up a few times. The CDR3 sequence is CASSLGDRGRLPDNYGYTF. The CDR3, as DNA: TGCGCCAGCAGCTTGGGGGACAGGGGGCGACTCCCTGATAACTATGGCTACACCTTC. This chain links TRBV5-1 with TRBJ1-2, with 12 nucleotides matching TRBD1. The germline V gene has CDR1 SGHRS and CDR2 YFSETQ. The CDR3 contains 19 residues. Trimming took 0 bases from V and 1 from J; bases not matched to a gene: 10.

This clonotype was seen repeatedly, ten times or more. The J gene is TRBJ2-2, the V gene TRBV12-3 or TRBV12-4; D unclear. V gave up 3 bases and J gave up 3 bases, with 17 bases separating them. There are 17 residues in the CDR3. The chain's CDR3 is CASSLFYGSWDTGELFF. The CDR3 DNA is TGTGCCAGCAGTTTGTTTTATGGGTCCTGGGACACCGGGGAGCTGTTTTTT.